There are a few counts of the clone carrying this T cell receptor beta chain. The antigen is unknown. Amplification targeted TCR beta CDR3 regions from RNA transcripts. In the first-round RT-PCR of the TCR CDR3, the HTBI primer set was used. One entry per CDR3 protein results from TCRdb running MiXCR on the multiplex PCR reads. The sample contains some 770,000 distinct CDR3 sequences, around 17% of which appear only once. Patients having uncontrolled infection, another autoimmune disease, pregnancy or lactation were not included. The CDR3 runs to 12 residues. From germline, CDR1 is SGHKS and CDR2 YYEKEE (reference sequence). Trimming left V 1 base short and J 8 bases short, with 7 bases between. The sample is drawn from a study of T cells in Graves' hyperthyroidism and ophthalmopathy. Study overall: Peripheral blood was secured at the point of initial diagnosis, before any treatment. Study-wide results and limits: Patients with ophthalmopathy were separated from those with stable hyperthyroidism by a 13 V-J model. Most thyroid-expanded clonotypes above 0.001 were also found in blood.

What was sequenced was blood. The V call is TRBV5-5, the J call TRBJ2-1, with D uncertain. The receptor was derived from a man aged 18 to 29 with Graves' hyperthyroidism. CDR3 amino acids: CASSLLEHEQFF. As DNA, the CDR3 is TGTGCCAGCAGCTTGCTTGAACATGAGCAGTTCTTC.